Given below is one TCR beta chain in context. Its antigen is unknown. Base qualities are not provided; no much larger clone lies one nucleotide away. The data are from a study of blood T cell repertoires in COVID-19 (dated by TCRdb to 2020 to 2022). For the study in its entirety: Samples from collaborators originated in the United States, Italy and Spain and spanned both the acute and convalescent phases of COVID-19. Nearly every sample came with metadata listing a de-identified subject ID, COVID-19 status, age in years and sex. The material from the prospective study consisted of cDNA or gDNA derived from T cells, B-cell-depleted T cells, or PBMCs. The samples were drawn from the first 160 participants of the ongoing ImmuneRACE study and from 1,200 or so subjects provided by 6 global collaborators. Subjects who had been exposed to COVID-19, were actively infected with it, or had recovered from it provided the deeply sampled blood TCRbeta repertoires that made up the dataset. The repertoires were made available in a free public database intended to serve as a resource for research on the immune response to SARS-CoV-2. HLA class I and class II types, where available, came from metadata supplied by the sample provider rather than from assay-based typing. Summary of the overall study and its limitations: The quantity of clinical and demographic metadata differed by source and by participant and was supplied without curation.

The CDR3 sequence holds 14 residues, the cysteine and phenylalanine included. Only the CDR3 region is kept as DNA, spanning 42 bases read in frame from base 1. Trimmed from V: 7 bases; trimmed from J: 0 bases; junction bases lacking a gene match: 5. The germline V gene encodes CDR1 MDHEN and CDR2 SYDVKM. TCRbeta CDR3 regions were amplified from genomic DNA by means of the immunoSEQ Assay, a bias-controlled multiplex PCR. The study's processing was this. Within the assay, amplification of reference gene primers was used to estimate how many nucleated cells each sample contained. To quantify the absolute abundance of each unique TCRbeta CDR3 rearrangement, sequence reads were collapsed and filtered. Productive Simpson clonality was computed per sample as the square root of Simpson's diversity index over productive rearrangements. As stored in TCRdb, this immuneACCESS dataset retains in-frame rearrangements with V and J assigned. A fraction of the clones does not appear; measured against another copy, unresolved V genes explain less than half of the discrepancy, and the remainder lacks a known reason. V, J and clone size are those of that table, while D and trimming were read from the DNA. The sample table holds about 120,000 clones, of which approximately 82% were seen once. The ten largest clones capture around 2% of the sample.

Whole blood was collected in K2EDTA tubes by collaborating institutions according to the institutions' own protocols. Collaborator samples were shipped for TCRbeta analysis as frozen whole blood, isolated PBMCs, or DNA extracted from either sample type. The material sequenced was peripheral blood. In this chain, TRBV28 is recombined with TRBJ2-5, and 7 junction bases match TRBD1. This clonotype was sampled from a man aged 30-40 years with acute or convalescent COVID-19. CDR3 loop: CASKTGTDQETQYF. The nucleotides are TGTGCCAGCAAAACCGGGACAGACCAAGAGACCCAGTACTTC.